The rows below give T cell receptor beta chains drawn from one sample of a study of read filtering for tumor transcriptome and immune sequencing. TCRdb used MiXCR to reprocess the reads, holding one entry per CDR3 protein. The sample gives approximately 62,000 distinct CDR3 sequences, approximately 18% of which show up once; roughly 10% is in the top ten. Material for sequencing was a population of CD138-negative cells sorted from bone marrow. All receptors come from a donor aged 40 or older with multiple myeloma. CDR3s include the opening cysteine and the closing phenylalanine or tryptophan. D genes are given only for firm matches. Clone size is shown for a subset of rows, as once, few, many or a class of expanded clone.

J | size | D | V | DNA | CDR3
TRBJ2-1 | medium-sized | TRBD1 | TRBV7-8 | TGTGCCAGCAGCTTCACCGGACAGGACTGGTCTCGGCAGTTCTTC | CASSFTGQDWSRQFF
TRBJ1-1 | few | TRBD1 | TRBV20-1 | TGCAGTGCTAGGAGGGAAACAGGGGGCACTGAAGCTTTCTTT | CSARRETGGTEAFF
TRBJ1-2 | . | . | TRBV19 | TGTGCCACTAGGACTAGGGACTACTATGGCTACACCTTC | CATRTRDYYGYTF
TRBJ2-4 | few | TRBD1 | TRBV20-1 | TGCAGTGCTCGGGGACAGGCGGCCAAAAACATTCAGTACTTC | CSARGQAAKNIQYF
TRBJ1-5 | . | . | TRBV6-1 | TGTGCCAGCTATCCCGGAGACAGGTTATTCAATCAGCCCCAGCATTTT | CASYPGDRLFNQPQHF
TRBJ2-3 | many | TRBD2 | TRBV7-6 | TGTGCCAGCAGCTTAGGCACTAGCGGGAGAACAGATACGCAGTATTTT | CASSLGTSGRTDTQYF
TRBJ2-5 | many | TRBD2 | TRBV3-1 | TGTGCCAGCAGCCTTAACCCGGGAGGTCCCCAAGAGACCCAGTACTTC | CASSLNPGGPQETQYF
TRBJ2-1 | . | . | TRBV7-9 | TGTGCCAGCAGCTTAGTTGTAAATGAGCAGTTCTTC | CASSLVVNEQFF
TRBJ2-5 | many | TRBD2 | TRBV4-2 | TGTGCCAGCAGCCCCAACCCACTAGCGGGAACCCCAGGAAGCCAAGAGACCCAGTACTTC | CASSPNPLAGTPGSQETQYF
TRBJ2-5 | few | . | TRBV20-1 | TGCAGTGCTAGCTTTGAAGAGACCCAGTACTTC | CSASFEETQYF
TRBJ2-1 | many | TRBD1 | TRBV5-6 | TGTGCCAGCAGCCCGACAGGGGACAATGAGCAGTTCTTC | CASSPTGDNEQFF
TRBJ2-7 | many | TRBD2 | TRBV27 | TGTGCCAGCTGGGAAACGGGGGGGTACGAGCAGTACTTC | CASWETGGYEQYF
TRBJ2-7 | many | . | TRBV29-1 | TGCAGCGTTGAAGATCTCAGGACAGACTACTGGATGCAGTACTTC | CSVEDLRTDYWMQYF
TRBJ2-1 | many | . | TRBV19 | TGTGCCAGTAGTATGACAGCCAAGTATGAGCAGTTCTTC | CASSMTAKYEQFF
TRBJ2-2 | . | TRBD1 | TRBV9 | TGTGCCAGCAGCATAAAACAGGGGGACACCGGGGAGCTGTTTTTT | CASSIKQGDTGELFF
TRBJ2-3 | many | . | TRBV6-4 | TGTGCCAGCAGTGACTCGTACGCTCCGGTTGGAGATACGCAGTATTTT | CASSDSYAPVGDTQYF
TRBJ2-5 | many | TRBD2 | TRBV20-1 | TGCAGTGCTCGGACTAGTGGGGAGACCCAGTACTTC | CSARTSGETQYF
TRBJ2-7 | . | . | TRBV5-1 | TGCGCCAGCAGCTTGACAGGGCTAACGGGTTACGAGCAGTACTTC | CASSLTGLTGYEQYF
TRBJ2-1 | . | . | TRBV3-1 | TGTGCCAGCAGCCAAGGAAGGGGGGCCCTGGCGGGATGGGGTCTGGGCTTC | CASSQGRGALAGWGLGF
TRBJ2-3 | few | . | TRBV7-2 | TGTGCCAGCAGCCGCTCGGGACTTCACACAGATACGCAGTATTTT | CASSRSGLHTDTQYF
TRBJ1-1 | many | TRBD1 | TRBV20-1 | TGCAGTGCCCAGGGGGCAAGGGACACTGAAGCTTTCTTT | CSAQGARDTEAFF
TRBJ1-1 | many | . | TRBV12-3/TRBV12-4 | TGTGCCAGCAGTTTGAGGCAGAGGCCAGAAGCGGCTTTCTTT | CASSLRQRPEAAFF
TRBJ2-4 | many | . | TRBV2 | TGTGCCAGCAGTGACAATAAAAACATTCAGTACTTC | CASSDNKNIQYF
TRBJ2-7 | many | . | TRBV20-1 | TGCAGTGCTAGAGGGGGGAACCGCGAGCAGTACTTC | CSARGGNREQYF
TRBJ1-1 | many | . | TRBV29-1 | TGCAGCGTAGAACCGGGGTTGAACACTGAAGCTTTCTTT | CSVEPGLNTEAFF
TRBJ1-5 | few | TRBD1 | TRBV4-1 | TGCGCCAGCAGCCAAGTGGGGACAGACCATCAGCCCCAGCATTTT | CASSQVGTDHQPQHF
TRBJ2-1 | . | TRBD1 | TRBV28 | TGTGCCAGTAGTTCTGGGGCGACAGGGGGTTTCTACAATGAGCAGTTTTTC | CASSSGATGGFYNEQFF
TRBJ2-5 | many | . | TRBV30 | TGTGCCTGGAGTACCAAGCTAAGGGAGACCCAGTACTTC | CAWSTKLRETQYF
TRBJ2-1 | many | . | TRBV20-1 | TGCAGTGCCCGTAACGGCGGCCCATCCTACAATGAGCAGTTCTTC | CSARNGGPSYNEQFF
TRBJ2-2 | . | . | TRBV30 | TGTGCCCGGAGTACGGGTTTGCGGGAGCTGTTTTTT | CARSTGLRELFF
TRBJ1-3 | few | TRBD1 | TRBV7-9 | TGTGCCAGCAGTTCAGGACAGGGAATCTCTGGAAACACCATATATTTT | CASSSGQGISGNTIYF
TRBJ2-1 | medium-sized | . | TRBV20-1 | TGCAGTGCTAGTCCGGGAGTCTCCTACAATGAGCAGTTCTTC | CSASPGVSYNEQFF
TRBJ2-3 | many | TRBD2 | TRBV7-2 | TGTGCCAGCAGCCGACTAGCGGGGGGGCCTACAGATACGCAGTATTTT | CASSRLAGGPTDTQYF
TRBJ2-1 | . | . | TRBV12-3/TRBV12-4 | TGTGCCAGCAATTTAATCCCGTTAGTGGGAGATGAGTTCTTC | CASNLIPLVGDEFF
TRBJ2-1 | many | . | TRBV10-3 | TGTGCCATCAGTGACTTAACTCTCAATGAGCAGTTCTTC | CAISDLTLNEQFF
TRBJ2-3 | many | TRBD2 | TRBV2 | TGTGCCAGCAGTGATGGTCTAGCGGGATATACGCAGTATTTT | CASSDGLAGYTQYF
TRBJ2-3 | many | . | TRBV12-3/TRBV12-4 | TGTGCCAGCAGTTTAGCCGGACCCACAGATACGCAGTATTTT | CASSLAGPTDTQYF
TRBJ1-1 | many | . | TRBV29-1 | TGCAGCGTTGAAGGGGGGACTGAAGCTTTCTTT | CSVEGGTEAFF
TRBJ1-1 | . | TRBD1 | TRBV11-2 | TGTGCCAGCAGCGCCTGGGACAGGGGAGGGCCTGAAGCTTTCTTT | CASSAWDRGGPEAFF
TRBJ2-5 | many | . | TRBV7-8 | TGTGCCAGCAGCCAGAGGGCAGTTCAAGAGACCCAGTACTTC | CASSQRAVQETQYF
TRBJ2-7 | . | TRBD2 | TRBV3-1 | TGTGCCAGCAGCCAAGAAACTAGCGGGAGTCCGGGTCACGAGCAGTACTTC | CASSQETSGSPGHEQYF
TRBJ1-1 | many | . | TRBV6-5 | TGTGCCAGCAGTCTCGAAACAGACACTGAAGCTTTCTTT | CASSLETDTEAFF
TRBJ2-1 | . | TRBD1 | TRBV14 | TGTGCCAGCAGCCAAACTACAGGGGGCTCCTACAATGGGCAGTTCTTC | CASSQTTGGSYNGQFF
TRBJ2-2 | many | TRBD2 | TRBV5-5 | TGTGCCAGCAGCCCGGGACTAGCGAACACCGGGGAGCTGTTTTTT | CASSPGLANTGELFF
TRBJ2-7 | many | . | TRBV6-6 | TGTGCCAGCAGTCATAGGAAGCAGGGAGCCTACGAGCAGTACTTC | CASSHRKQGAYEQYF
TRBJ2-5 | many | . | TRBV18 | TGTGCCAGCTCACCACTTCCGCAAGGCCACCAAGAGACCCAGTACTTC | CASSPLPQGHQETQYF
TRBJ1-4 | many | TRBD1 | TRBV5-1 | TGCGCCAGCAGCTCGACAGGGATTGAAAAACTGTTTTTT | CASSSTGIEKLFF
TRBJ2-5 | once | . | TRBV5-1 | TGCGCCAGCAGCGGGTCGACGGGAGCCCAAGAGACCCAGTACTTC | CASSGSTGAQETQYF
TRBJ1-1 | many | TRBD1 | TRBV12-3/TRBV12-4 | TGTGCCAGCAGTCTTCAGGGGGTGAACACTGAAGCTTTCTTT | CASSLQGVNTEAFF
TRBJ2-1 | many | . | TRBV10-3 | TGTGCCATCAGTGAGTCGAAGGGGGGGGTTGGAGATGAGCAGTTCTTC | CAISESKGGVGDEQFF
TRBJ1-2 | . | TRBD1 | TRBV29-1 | TGCAGCGTTGAGGTCAGGGGGCCTTCTGGCTACACCTTC | CSVEVRGPSGYTF
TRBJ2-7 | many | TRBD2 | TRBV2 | TGTGCCAGCAGAGCCGGGACTAGCGGCTACGAGCAGTACTTC | CASRAGTSGYEQYF
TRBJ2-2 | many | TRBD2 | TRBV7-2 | TGTGCCAGCAGCTTAGCGCCTAGCGGGAGGACGGGGGAGCTGTTTTTT | CASSLAPSGRTGELFF
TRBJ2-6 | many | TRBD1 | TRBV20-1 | TGCAGTGCTGCGGACAGGGCTGGGGCCAACGTCCTGACTTTC | CSAADRAGANVLTF
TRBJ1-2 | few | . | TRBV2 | TGTGCCAGCAGCGCCGTCTTATCGTATGGCTACACCTTC | CASSAVLSYGYTF